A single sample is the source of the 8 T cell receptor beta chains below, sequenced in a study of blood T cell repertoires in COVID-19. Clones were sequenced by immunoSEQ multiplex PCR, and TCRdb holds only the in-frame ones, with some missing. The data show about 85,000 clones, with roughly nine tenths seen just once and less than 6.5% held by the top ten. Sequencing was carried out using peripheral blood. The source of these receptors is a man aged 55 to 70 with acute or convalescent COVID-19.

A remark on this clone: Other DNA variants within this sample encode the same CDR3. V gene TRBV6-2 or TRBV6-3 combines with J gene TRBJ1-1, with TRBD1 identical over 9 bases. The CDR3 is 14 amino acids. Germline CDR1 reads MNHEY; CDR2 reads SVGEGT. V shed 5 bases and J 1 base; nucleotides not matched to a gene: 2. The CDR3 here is CASSLDRGNTEAFF. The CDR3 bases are TGTGCCAGCAGTCTGGACAGGGGGAACACTGAAGCTTTCTTT.

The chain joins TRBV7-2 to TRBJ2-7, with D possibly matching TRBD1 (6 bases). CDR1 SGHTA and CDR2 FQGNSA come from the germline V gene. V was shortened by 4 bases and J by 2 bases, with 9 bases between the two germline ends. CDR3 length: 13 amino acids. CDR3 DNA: TGTGCCAGCAGCTCCGGGACAACCTACGAGCAGTACTTC. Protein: CASSSGTTYEQYF.

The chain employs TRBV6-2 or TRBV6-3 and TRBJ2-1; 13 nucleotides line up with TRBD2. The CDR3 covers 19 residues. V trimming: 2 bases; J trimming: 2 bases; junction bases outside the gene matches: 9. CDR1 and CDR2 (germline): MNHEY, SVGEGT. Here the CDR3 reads CASSYQWTSGGPPYNEQFF. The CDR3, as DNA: TGTGCCAGCAGTTACCAATGGACTAGCGGGGGCCCTCCCTACAATGAGCAGTTCTTC.

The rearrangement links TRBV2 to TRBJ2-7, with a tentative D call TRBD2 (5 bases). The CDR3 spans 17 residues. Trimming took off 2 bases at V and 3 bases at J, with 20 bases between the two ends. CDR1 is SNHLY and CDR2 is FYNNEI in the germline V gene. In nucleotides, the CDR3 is TGTGCCAGCAGTGAACCTCCCGGAGGAGTAGGCAACTACGAGCAGTACTTC. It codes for CASSEPPGGVGNYEQYF.

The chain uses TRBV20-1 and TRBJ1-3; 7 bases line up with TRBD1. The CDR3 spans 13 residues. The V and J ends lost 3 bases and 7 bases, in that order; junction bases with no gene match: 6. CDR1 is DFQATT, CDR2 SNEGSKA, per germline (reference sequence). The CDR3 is CSASRQGANTIYF. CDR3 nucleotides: TGCAGTGCTAGTAGACAGGGTGCGAACACCATATATTTT.

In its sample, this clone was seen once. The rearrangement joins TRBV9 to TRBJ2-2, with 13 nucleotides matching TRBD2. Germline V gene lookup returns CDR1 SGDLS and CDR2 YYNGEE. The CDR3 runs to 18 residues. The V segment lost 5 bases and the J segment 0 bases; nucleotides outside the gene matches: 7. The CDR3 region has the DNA TGTGCCAGCAGTGATAGACTAGCGGGGGGATCGAACACCGGGGAGCTGTTTTTT. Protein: CASSDRLAGGSNTGELFF. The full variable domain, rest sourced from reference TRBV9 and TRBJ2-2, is DSGVTQTPKHLITATGQRVTLRCSPRSGDLSVYWYQQSLDQGLQFLIQYYNGEERAKGNILERFSAQQFPDLHSELNLSSLELGDSALYFCASSDRLAGGSNTGELFFGEGSRLTVL.

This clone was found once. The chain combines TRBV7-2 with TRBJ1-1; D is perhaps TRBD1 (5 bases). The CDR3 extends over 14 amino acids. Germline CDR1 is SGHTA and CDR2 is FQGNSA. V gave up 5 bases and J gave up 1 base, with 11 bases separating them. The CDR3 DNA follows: TGTGCCAGCAGCAAACAGGCGGCGAACACTGAAGCTTTCTTT. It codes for CASSKQAANTEAFF. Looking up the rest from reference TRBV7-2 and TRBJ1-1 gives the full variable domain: GAGVSQSPSNKVTEKGKDVELRCDPISGHTALYWYRQSLGQGLEFLIYFQGNSAPDKSGLPSDRFSAERTGGSVSTLTIQRTQQEDSAVYLCASSKQAANTEAFFGQGTRLTVV.

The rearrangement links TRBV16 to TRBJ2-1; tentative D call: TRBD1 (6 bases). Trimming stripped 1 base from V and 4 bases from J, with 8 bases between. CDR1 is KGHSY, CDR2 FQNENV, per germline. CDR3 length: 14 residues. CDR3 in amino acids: CASSQLTGYNEQFF. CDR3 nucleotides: TGTGCCAGCAGCCAATTAACAGGGTACAATGAGCAGTTCTTC.